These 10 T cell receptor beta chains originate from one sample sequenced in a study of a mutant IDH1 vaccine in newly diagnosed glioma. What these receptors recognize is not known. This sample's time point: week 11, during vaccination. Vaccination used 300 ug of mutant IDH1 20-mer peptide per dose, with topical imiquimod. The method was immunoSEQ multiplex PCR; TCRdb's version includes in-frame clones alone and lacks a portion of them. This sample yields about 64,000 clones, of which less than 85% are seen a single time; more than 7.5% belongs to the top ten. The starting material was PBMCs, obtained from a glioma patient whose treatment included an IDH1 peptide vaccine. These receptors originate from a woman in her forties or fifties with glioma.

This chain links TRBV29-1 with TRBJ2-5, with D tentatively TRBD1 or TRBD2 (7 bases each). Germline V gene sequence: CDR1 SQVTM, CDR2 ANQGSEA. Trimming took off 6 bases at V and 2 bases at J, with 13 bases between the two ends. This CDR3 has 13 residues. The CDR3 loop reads CSVRGEGQETQYF. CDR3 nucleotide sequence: TGCAGCGTCAGGGGGGAGGGGCAAGAGACCCAGTACTTC.

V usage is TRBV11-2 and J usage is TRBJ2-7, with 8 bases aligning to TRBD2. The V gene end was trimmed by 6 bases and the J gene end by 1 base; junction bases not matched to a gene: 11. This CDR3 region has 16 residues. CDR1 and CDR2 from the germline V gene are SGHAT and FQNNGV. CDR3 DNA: TGTGCCAGCAGACAACCGGGGGGGCAGGGATCCTACGAGCAGTACTTC. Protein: CASRQPGGQGSYEQYF. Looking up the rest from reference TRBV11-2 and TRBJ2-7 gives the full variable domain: EAGVAQSPRYKIIEKRQSVAFWCNPISGHATLYWYQQILGQGPKLLIQFQNNGVVDDSQLPKDRFSAERLKGVDSTLKIQPAKLEDSAVYLCASRQPGGQGSYEQYFGPGTRLTVT.

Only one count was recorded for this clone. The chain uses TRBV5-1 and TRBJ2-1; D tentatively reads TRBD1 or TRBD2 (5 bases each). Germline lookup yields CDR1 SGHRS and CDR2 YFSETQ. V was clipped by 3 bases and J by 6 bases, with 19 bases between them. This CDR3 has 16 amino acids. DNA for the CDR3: TGCGCCAGCAGCTGGCCGAACCTGCACGGGGCCAATGAGCAGTTCTTC. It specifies CASSWPNLHGANEQFF.

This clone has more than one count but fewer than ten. CDR3 sequence (DNA): TGTGCCAGCAGCAAGGGCTACGAGCAGTACTTC. It translates to CASSKGYEQYF. J is TRBJ2-7 and V is TRBV5-6, with D unresolved. CDR1 and CDR2 (germline): SGHDT, YYEEEE. The CDR3 totals 11 residues. V was shortened by 4 bases and J by 3 bases, with 5 bases between the two germline ends. The whole variable domain, filled in from reference TRBV5-6 and TRBJ2-7, reads DAGVTQSPTHLIKTRGQQVTLRCSPKSGHDTVSWYQQALGQGPQFIFQYYEEEERQRGNFPDRFSGHQFPNYSSELNVNALLLGDSALYLCASSKGYEQYFGPGTRLTVT.

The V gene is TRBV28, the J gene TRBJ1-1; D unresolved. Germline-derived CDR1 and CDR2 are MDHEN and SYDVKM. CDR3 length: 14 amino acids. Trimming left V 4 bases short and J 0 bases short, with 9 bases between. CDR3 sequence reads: CASSSVLMNTEAFF. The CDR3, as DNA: TGTGCCAGCAGTTCAGTACTCATGAACACTGAAGCTTTCTTT.

The CDR3 DNA reads as TGCAGCGCTAACAGTGAATGGGGGGCTGCCTACAATGAGCAGTTCTTC. This codes for CSANSEWGAAYNEQFF. The chain is built from TRBV29-1 and TRBJ2-1; D is tentatively TRBD1 or TRBD2 (6 bases each). The CDR3 contains 16 residues. The germline V gene encodes CDR1 SQVTM and CDR2 ANQGSEA. V was shortened by 7 bases and J by 2 bases, with 21 bases between the two germline ends.

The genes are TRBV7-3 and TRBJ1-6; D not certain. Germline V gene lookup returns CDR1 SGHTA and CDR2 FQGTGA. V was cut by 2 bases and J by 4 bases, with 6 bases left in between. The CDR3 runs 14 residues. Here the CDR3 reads CASSLGWYNSPLHF. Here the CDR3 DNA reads TGTGCCAGCAGCTTAGGGTGGTATAATTCACCCCTCCACTTT. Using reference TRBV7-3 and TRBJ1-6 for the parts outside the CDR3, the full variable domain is GAGVSQTPSNKVTEKGKYVELRCDPISGHTALYWYRQSLGQGPEFLIYFQGTGAADDSGLPNDRFFAVRPEGSVSTLKIQRTERGDSAVYLCASSLGWYNSPLHFGNGTRLTVT.

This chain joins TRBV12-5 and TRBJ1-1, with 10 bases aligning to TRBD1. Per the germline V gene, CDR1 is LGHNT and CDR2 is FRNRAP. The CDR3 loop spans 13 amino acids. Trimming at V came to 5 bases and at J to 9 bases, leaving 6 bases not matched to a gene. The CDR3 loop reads CASGLGQGVKAFF. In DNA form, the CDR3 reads TGTGCTAGTGGTCTAGGACAGGGGGTAAAAGCTTTCTTT.

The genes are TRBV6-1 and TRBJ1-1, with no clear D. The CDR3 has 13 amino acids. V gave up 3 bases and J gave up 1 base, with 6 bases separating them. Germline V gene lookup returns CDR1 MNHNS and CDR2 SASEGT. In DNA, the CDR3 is TGTGCCAGCAGTGAGTGGCCGAACACTGAAGCTTTCTTT. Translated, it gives CASSEWPNTEAFF.

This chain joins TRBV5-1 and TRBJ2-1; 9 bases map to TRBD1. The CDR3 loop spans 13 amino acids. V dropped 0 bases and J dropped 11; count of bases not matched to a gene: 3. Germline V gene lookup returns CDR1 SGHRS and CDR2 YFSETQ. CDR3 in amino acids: CASSLAGTGKQFF. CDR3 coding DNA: TGCGCCAGCAGCTTGGCCGGGACAGGGAAGCAGTTCTTC.